Reported below is one TCR beta chain. The data stem from a study of early T cells in non-severe SARS-CoV-2 infection. Study background: Sequenced bulk RNA came from whole blood that was unsorted, and chains were unpaired.

TCRdb fed the 5' RACE reads into MiXCR, producing one record per CDR3 protein. Altogether tens of thousands of distinct CDR3 sequences are present, about 12% being singletons, with the ten largest covering 1.2%. The sample in question was whole blood, obtained at baseline. This receptor was identified in an adult who was a healthcare worker with PCR-confirmed SARS-CoV-2 infection or an uninfected control (not recorded which). The donor label of this sample is uncertain.

CDR3 region: CASSYSSLGGTYGYTF. The DNA of the CDR3 is TGTGCCAGCAGTTACTCGAGCTTGGGGGGTACCTATGGCTACACCTTC. This chain connects TRBV6-6 to TRBJ1-2; weak D call: TRBD1 (5 bases). Germline loops: CDR1 MNHNY, CDR2 SVGAGI (reference sequence). Deletions cut 0 bases from V and 4 bases from J, with 15 bases between. CDR3 length: 16 residues.